This T cell receptor beta chain was recorded in a study of blood T cell repertoires in COVID-19. Study in general: The analysed material was cDNA or gDNA that came from T cells, B-cell-depleted T cells, or PBMCs.

TCRdb's table, derived via immunoSEQ multiplex PCR, lists solely in-frame clones and lacks some. The sample has roughly 120,000 clones; about nine tenths are singletons. In germline, CDR1 is SGHAT, CDR2 FQNNGV. Trimming took 2 bases from V and 6 from J, leaving 20 bases between them. The CDR3 length is 17 residues. Sequencing was done on a sample of peripheral blood. The TCR was taken from a man between 45 and 60 years old with active COVID-19. The chain has TRBV11-2 and TRBJ2-1; possibly TRBD2 for D (6 bases). The CDR3 region has the DNA TGTGCCAGCAGCTTATCCGCCGTGGCGGGGCCGACCAATGAGCAGTTCTTC. It codes for CASSLSAVAGPTNEQFF. Looking up the rest from reference TRBV11-2 and TRBJ2-1 gives the full variable domain: EAGVAQSPRYKIIEKRQSVAFWCNPISGHATLYWYQQILGQGPKLLIQFQNNGVVDDSQLPKDRFSAERLKGVDSTLKIQPAKLEDSAVYLCASSLSAVAGPTNEQFFGPGTRLTVL.